One sample yielded the 5 T cell receptor beta chains listed below, sequenced in a study of T cell changes during pregnancy in multiple sclerosis. The data were produced by immunoSEQ multiplex PCR, yet TCRdb's version contains in-frame clones alone and is incomplete. The sample carries around 26,000 clones, around 90% recorded once. The sample consisted of CD4+ T cells from peripheral blood mononuclear cells, taken in the first trimester of pregnancy. These receptors came from a female donor in good health, enrolled as a control in a pregnancy study.

The V call is TRBV27, the J call TRBJ2-1; the match to TRBD2 covers 11 bases. V was pared by 8 bases and J by 8 bases, with 8 bases of the junction left unmatched. This CDR3 region has 14 residues. Germline V gives CDR1 MNHEY, CDR2 SMNVEV (reference sequence). CDR3 protein: CASGPSGRFYEQFF. CDR3 in DNA: TGTGCCAGCGGGCCTAGCGGGAGGTTCTATGAGCAGTTCTTC.

The J gene is TRBJ2-1, the V gene TRBV7-7, with 8 bases matching TRBD1. This CDR3 comprises 14 residues. Trimming removed 5 bases from V and 6 bases from J; junction bases left unmatched: 6. CDR1 SSHAT and CDR2 FNYEAQ come from the germline V gene (reference sequence). The CDR3 coding sequence is TGTGCCAGCAGCCCAGGACAGGGTAGCAATGAGCAGTTCTTC. Amino acid sequence: CASSPGQGSNEQFF.

The CDR3 sequence: CASSLGTGRGYEQYF. CDR3 bases: TGTGCCAGCAGCTTAGGAACAGGGAGGGGGTACGAGCAGTACTTC. V gene TRBV7-9 combines with J gene TRBJ2-7; TRBD2 might be the D (7 bases). Germline V gene sequence: CDR1 SEHNR, CDR2 FQNEAQ (reference sequence). The CDR3 extends over 15 amino acids. V was trimmed by 1 base and J by 4 bases, leaving 14 bases between them.

The V call is TRBV5-1, the J call TRBJ2-5; D uncertain. Trimming removed 4 bases from V and 0 bases from J, with 7 bases in between. The CDR3 has 13 amino acids. CDR1 and CDR2 from the germline V gene are SGHRS and YFSETQ. CDR3 DNA: TGCGCCAGCAGCACAGAGTACCAAGAGACCCAGTACTTC. Translated, it gives CASSTEYQETQYF.

This clone was counted once. V gene TRBV6-5 combines with J gene TRBJ2-5; 7 bases fit TRBD1. V lost 2 bases, J lost 4 bases, and 4 bases stayed unmatched. The germline CDR1 and CDR2 sequences are MNHEY and SVGAGI. This CDR3 comprises 14 residues. In nucleotides, the CDR3 is TGTGCCAGCAGTTACGGGAACAGGGGAGAGACCCAGTACTTC. This gives the protein CASSYGNRGETQYF.